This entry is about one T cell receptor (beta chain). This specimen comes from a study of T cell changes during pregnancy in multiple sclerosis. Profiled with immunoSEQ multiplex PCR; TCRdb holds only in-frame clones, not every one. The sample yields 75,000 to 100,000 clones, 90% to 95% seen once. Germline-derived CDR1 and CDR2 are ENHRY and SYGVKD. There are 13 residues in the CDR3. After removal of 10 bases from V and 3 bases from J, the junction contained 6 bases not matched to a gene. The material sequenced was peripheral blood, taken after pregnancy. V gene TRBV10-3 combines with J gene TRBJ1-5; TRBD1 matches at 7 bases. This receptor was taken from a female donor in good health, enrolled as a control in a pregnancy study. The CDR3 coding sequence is TGTGCCACCCAACAGGGGATCAATCAGCCCCAGCATTTT. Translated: CATQQGINQPQHF.